This T cell receptor (beta chain) was documented in a study of naive and memory T cell subsets. Notes on the study in general: TCR counts from RNA may reflect activation-linked expression changes. The power law exponent of TCR abundance differed between naive and memory cells.

Separate alpha and beta amplification began at the second PCR step. Cells stained for CD3, CD4, CD8, CD45RA, CD27 and viability were sorted into four CD45RA/CD27 subsets. This clonotype appeared many times. Its target is not known. The junction shows a germline mismatch at one end, possibly a read error. The CDR3 spans 12 residues. The V gene's germline CDR1 is DFQATT and CDR2 SNEGSKA (reference sequence). Two oligonucleotides, mixed equimolar, formed the beta constant-region primer covering TRBC1 and TRBC2. Nested alpha and beta constant-region primers with the SP2 primer drove four PCR rounds on ligated cDNA. One entry per CDR3 protein, called by TCRdb with MiXCR from the UMI-ligation and nested PCR reads. Of approximately 80,000 distinct CDR3 sequences listed, 9% to 9.5% are singletons.

Sequencing was carried out using naive CD8+ T cells from blood. This chain uses TRBV20-1 with TRBJ1-2; 9 bases fit TRBD1. This TCR came from a human donor in good health. CDR3 residues: CSARGQGRGYTF. The CDR3 bases are TGCAGTGCCAGAGGACAGGGGAGAGGCTACACCTTC.